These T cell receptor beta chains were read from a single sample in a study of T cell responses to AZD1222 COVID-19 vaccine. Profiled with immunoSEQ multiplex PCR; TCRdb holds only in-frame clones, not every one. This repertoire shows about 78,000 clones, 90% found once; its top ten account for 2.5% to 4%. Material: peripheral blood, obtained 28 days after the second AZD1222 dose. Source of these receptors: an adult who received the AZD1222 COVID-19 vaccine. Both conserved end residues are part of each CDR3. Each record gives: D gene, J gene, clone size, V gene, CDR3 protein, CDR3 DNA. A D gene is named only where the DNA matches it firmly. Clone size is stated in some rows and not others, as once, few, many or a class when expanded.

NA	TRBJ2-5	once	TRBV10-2	CASSEVRQETQYF	TGCGCCAGCAGTGAGGTCAGACAAGAGACCCAGTACTTC
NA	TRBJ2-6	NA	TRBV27	CASTRRAGANVLTF	TGTGCCAGCACGCGTAGGGCTGGGGCCAACGTCCTGACTTTC
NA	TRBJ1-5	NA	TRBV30	CAWSEDSNQPQHF	TGTGCCTGGAGTGAGGATAGCAATCAGCCCCAGCATTTT
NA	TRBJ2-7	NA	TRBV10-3	CAISESGSYEQYF	TGTGCCATCAGTGAAAGCGGCTCCTACGAGCAGTACTTC
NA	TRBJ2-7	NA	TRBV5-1	CASSGSFYEQYF	TGCGCCAGCTCCGGGAGTTTCTACGAGCAGTACTTC
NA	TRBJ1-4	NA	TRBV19	CASSINRQGREKLFF	TGTGCCAGTAGTATAAACCGGCAGGGTCGCGAAAAACTGTTTTTT
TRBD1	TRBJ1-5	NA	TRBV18	CASSPEQGAQHF	TGTGCCAGCTCACCTGAACAGGGGGCCCAGCATTTT
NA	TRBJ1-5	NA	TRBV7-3	CASSWGHGQPQHF	TGTGCCAGCAGCTGGGGGCATGGTCAGCCCCAGCATTTT
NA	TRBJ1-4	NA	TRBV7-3	CASSPRGGEKLFF	TGTGCCAGCAGCCCGCGGGGGGGCGAAAAACTGTTTTTT
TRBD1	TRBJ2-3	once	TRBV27	CASSLWTGVGTDTQYF	TGTGCCAGCAGTTTGTGGACAGGGGTTGGCACAGATACGCAGTATTTT
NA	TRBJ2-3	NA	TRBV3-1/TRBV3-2	CASSQAATTDTQYF	TGTGCCAGCAGCCAAGCCGCGACCACAGATACGCAGTATTTT
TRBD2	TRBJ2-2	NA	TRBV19	CASSNELAGGNTGELFF	TGTGCCAGTAGTAATGAACTAGCGGGGGGTAACACCGGGGAGCTGTTTTTT
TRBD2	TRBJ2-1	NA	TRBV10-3	CAISESPAGDKIGYNEQFF	TGTGCCATCAGTGAGTCTCCAGCGGGAGACAAAATCGGCTACAATGAGCAGTTCTTC
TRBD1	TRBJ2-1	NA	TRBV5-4	CASSPSYGTANNEQFF	TGTGCCAGCAGCCCATCATACGGGACAGCTAACAATGAGCAGTTCTTC
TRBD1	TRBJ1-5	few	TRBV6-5	CASSYGTGGNQPQHF	TGTGCCAGCAGTTACGGGACAGGGGGCAATCAGCCCCAGCATTTT
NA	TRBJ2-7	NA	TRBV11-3	CASSLGQTYEQYF	TGTGCCAGCAGCTTGGGGCAGACCTACGAGCAGTACTTC
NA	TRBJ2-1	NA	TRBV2	CASSVEGLRGNEQFF	TGTGCCAGCAGTGTGGAAGGCCTACGTGGCAATGAGCAGTTCTTC
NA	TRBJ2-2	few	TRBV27	CASSSRDTGELFF	TGTGCCAGCTCATCCCGAGACACCGGGGAGCTGTTTTTT
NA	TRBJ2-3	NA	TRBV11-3	CASSLDSPDGFTDTQYF	TGTGCCAGCAGCTTAGATAGCCCAGACGGTTTCACAGATACGCAGTATTTT
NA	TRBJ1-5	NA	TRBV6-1	CASSESHGRSNQPQHF	TGTGCCAGCAGTGAATCCCACGGCAGGAGCAATCAGCCCCAGCATTTT
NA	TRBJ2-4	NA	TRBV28	CASSPSHITSAKNIQYF	TGTGCCAGCAGTCCCTCCCACATAACCTCCGCCAAAAACATTCAGTACTTC
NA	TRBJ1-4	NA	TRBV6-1	CASSEFNEKLFF	TGTGCCAGCAGTGAATTTAATGAAAAACTGTTTTTT
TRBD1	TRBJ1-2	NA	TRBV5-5	CASTPPGTGLPYGYTF	TGTGCCAGCACCCCACCCGGGACAGGGCTCCCCTATGGCTACACCTTC
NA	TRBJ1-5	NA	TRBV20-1	CSASLGSGQPQHF	TGCAGTGCTAGTCTAGGGTCGGGGCAGCCCCAGCATTTT
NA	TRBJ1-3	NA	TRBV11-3	CASSLEASSGNTIYF	TGTGCCAGCAGCTTAGAGGCCAGCTCTGGAAACACCATATATTTT
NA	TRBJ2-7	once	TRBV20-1	CSASSGVAFAYEQYF	TGCAGTGCTAGTAGTGGGGTCGCGTTCGCCTACGAGCAGTACTTC
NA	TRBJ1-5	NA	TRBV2	CASRTGTIYSNQPQHF	TGTGCCAGCAGGACCGGGACAATATATAGCAATCAGCCCCAGCATTTT
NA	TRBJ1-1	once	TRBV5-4	CASSPPEDPNTEAFF	TGTGCCAGCAGCCCGCCGGAGGACCCGAACACTGAAGCTTTCTTT
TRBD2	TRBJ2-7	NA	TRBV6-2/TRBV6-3	CASSYSSGSDEQYF	TGTGCCAGCAGTTACTCAAGCGGGAGTGACGAGCAGTACTTC
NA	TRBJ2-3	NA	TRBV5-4	CASSLQGVADTQYF	TGTGCCAGCAGCTTACAGGGAGTCGCAGATACGCAGTATTTT
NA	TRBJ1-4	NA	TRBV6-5	CASRSGEKLFF	TGTGCCAGCAGATCGGGGGAAAAACTGTTTTTT
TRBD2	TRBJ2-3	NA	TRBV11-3	CASSFTSGGPDVQYF	TGTGCCAGCAGCTTCACTAGCGGGGGGCCAGACGTGCAGTATTTT
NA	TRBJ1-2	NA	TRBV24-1	CATSDNLGYGYTF	TGTGCCACCAGTGATAACTTGGGCTATGGCTACACCTTC
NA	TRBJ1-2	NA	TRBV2	CASSEMYAGGYTF	TGTGCCAGCAGTGAAATGTATGCGGGTGGCTACACCTTC
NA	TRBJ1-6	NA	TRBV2	CARGQESPLHF	TGTGCCAGGGGGCAGGAGTCACCCCTCCACTTT
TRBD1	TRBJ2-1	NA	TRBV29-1	CSVEDPRQGSYNEQFF	TGCAGCGTTGAAGATCCACGACAGGGATCATACAATGAGCAGTTCTTC
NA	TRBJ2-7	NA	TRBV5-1	CASSLSNYEQYF	TGCGCCAGCAGCTTGAGTAATTACGAGCAGTACTTC
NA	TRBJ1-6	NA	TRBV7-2	CASSPNFSYNSPLHF	TGTGCCAGCAGCCCGAATTTCTCCTATAATTCACCCCTCCACTTT
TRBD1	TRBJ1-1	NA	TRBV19	CATPRQGGWTTEAFF	TGTGCTACGCCTAGACAGGGTGGGTGGACCACTGAAGCTTTCTTT
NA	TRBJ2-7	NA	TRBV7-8	CASSARHEQYF	TGTGCCAGCAGCGCCCGCCACGAGCAGTACTTC
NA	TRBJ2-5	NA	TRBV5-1	CASSLEGVSETQYF	TGCGCCAGCAGCTTGGAGGGTGTGTCTGAGACCCAGTACTTC
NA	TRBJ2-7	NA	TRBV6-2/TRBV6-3	CASSTSLRPPYEQYF	TGTGCCAGCAGTACCTCGCTCCGTCCCCCCTACGAGCAGTACTTC
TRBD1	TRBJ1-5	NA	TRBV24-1	CATSDPGTGNNQPQHF	TGTGCCACCAGTGATCCCGGGACAGGGAACAATCAGCCCCAGCATTTT
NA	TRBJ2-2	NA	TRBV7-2	CASSFSDLTGELFF	TGTGCCAGCAGCTTTAGCGATCTCACCGGGGAGCTGTTTTTT
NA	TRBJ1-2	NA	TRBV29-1	CSARHSELANYGYTF	TGCAGCGCAAGACACTCAGAGTTAGCTAACTATGGCTACACCTTC
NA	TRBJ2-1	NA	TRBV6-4	CASSTQRGPYNEQFF	TGTGCCAGCTCGACGCAGAGGGGACCCTACAATGAGCAGTTCTTC
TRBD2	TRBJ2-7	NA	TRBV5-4	CASTPGGTSSYEQYF	TGTGCCAGCACCCCGGGGGGGACCAGCTCCTACGAGCAGTACTTC
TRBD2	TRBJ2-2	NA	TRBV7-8	CASSLTGGPGGELFF	TGTGCCAGCAGCTTGACGGGGGGGCCAGGCGGGGAGCTGTTTTTT
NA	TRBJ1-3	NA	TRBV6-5	CASSREVSGNTIYF	TGTGCCAGCAGTAGGGAAGTATCTGGAAACACCATATATTTT
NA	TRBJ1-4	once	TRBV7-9	CASSPALGKGTNEKLFF	TGTGCCAGCAGCCCGGCCCTCGGCAAGGGTACGAATGAAAAACTGTTTTTT
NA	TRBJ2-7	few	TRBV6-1	CASSEPETYEQYF	TGTGCCAGCAGTGAACCAGAAACCTACGAGCAGTACTTC
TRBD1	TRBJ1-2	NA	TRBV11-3	CASSPGWQGARGYTF	TGTGCCAGCAGCCCGGGTTGGCAGGGGGCTCGTGGCTACACCTTC
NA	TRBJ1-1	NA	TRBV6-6	CASSYSLRTEAFF	TGTGCCAGCAGTTACTCGCTTAGGACTGAAGCTTTCTTT
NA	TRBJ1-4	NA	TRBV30	CAWSVGGEVGKLFF	TGTGCCTGGAGTGTAGGAGGTGAGGTCGGAAAACTGTTTTTT
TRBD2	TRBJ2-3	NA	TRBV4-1	CASSQGTSGGAKADTQYF	TGCGCCAGCAGCCAAGGGACTAGCGGGGGGGCCAAGGCAGATACGCAGTATTTT
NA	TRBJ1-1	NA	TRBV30	CAWMEWAQENTEAFF	TGTGCCTGGATGGAGTGGGCGCAGGAGAACACTGAAGCTTTCTTT
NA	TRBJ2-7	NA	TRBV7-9	CASTSQYHEQYF	TGTGCCAGCACTTCCCAGTACCACGAGCAGTACTTC
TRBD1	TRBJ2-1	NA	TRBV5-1	CASSYRGNEQFF	TGCGCCAGCAGTTACAGGGGCAATGAGCAGTTCTTC
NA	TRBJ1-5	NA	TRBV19	CASSIEGGYRPQHF	TGTGCCAGTAGTATAGAAGGGGGATACCGGCCCCAGCATTTT